These 27 T cell receptor beta chains were all obtained from the same sample, sequenced in a study of blood T cell repertoires in COVID-19. Assay used: immunoSEQ multiplex PCR; TCRdb lists only in-frame clones, some missing. The repertoire consists of about 160,000 clones, with roughly 80% occurring once and the leading ten covering around 7%. The sequenced sample was peripheral blood. The receptors shown here come from a woman aged 40 to 55 with COVID-19, enrolled during active disease.

The J gene is TRBJ2-3, the V gene TRBV11-2; 11 positions match TRBD2. J was trimmed by 7 bases and V by 5 bases; bases with no gene match: 11. Germline V lookup: CDR1 SGHAT, CDR2 FQNNGV. This CDR3 region has 16 residues. DNA for the CDR3: TGTGCCAGCAGCACACTGACTAGCGGGGCTTTATATACGCAGTATTTT. Translation gives CASSTLTSGALYTQYF. Drawing the rest from reference TRBV11-2 and TRBJ2-3, the complete variable domain is EAGVAQSPRYKIIEKRQSVAFWCNPISGHATLYWYQQILGQGPKLLIQFQNNGVVDDSQLPKDRFSAERLKGVDSTLKIQPAKLEDSAVYLCASSTLTSGALYTQYFGPGTRLTVL.

The J gene is TRBJ2-5, the V gene TRBV25-1; D is perhaps TRBD2 (5 bases). Germline V gives CDR1 MGHDK, CDR2 SYGVNS. This CDR3 spans 12 amino acids. With 2 bases removed from V and 7 bases from J, the gap between germline ends came to 8 bases. Here the CDR3 reads CASSEAGGTQYF. In nucleotides, the CDR3 is TGTGCCAGCAGTGAAGCGGGCGGGACCCAGTACTTC.

This sequence joins TRBV24-1 and TRBJ2-7, with TRBD2 matching over 13 bases. The germline V gene has CDR1 KGHDR and CDR2 SFDVKD. With 6 bases clipped from V and 5 bases from J, the junction kept 6 bases outside the gene matches. The CDR3 covers 15 residues. CDR3 residues: CATSRTSGSLHEQYF. The CDR3, as DNA: TGTGCCACCAGTCGGACTAGCGGGAGTTTGCACGAGCAGTACTTC.

This chain connects TRBV7-2 to TRBJ1-2; 8 bases align to TRBD1. CDR3 length: 14 residues. CDR1 is SGHTA, CDR2 FQGNSA, per germline. With 3 bases clipped from V and 7 bases from J, the junction kept 7 bases outside the gene matches. CDR3 region: CASSFDRGGRGYTF. The CDR3 DNA is TGTGCCAGCAGCTTTGACAGGGGCGGGCGTGGCTACACCTTC.

The chain recombines TRBV5-4 with TRBJ2-7; the match to TRBD2 covers 7 bases. Per germline, CDR1 SGHNT and CDR2 YYREEE (reference sequence). With 4 bases clipped from V and 4 bases from J, the junction kept 11 bases outside the gene matches. This CDR3 spans 15 amino acids. CDR3 amino acids: CASSHSPSGNYEQYF. Written as DNA, the CDR3 is TGTGCCAGCAGCCATTCTCCTAGCGGTAATTACGAGCAGTACTTC.

The CDR3 DNA reads TGTGCCAGCGGGGCTACAGATACGCAGTATTTT. This encodes CASGATDTQYF. The genes are TRBV5-6 and TRBJ2-3; tentatively, D is TRBD1 (5 bases). V was pared by 7 bases and J by 3 bases, with 6 bases between. Germline CDR1 reads SGHDT; CDR2 reads YYEEEE. The CDR3 has 11 residues.

The chain couples TRBV11-2 to TRBJ2-1; D uncertain. The CDR3 loop spans 16 amino acids. The V and J ends lost 4 bases and 7 bases respectively, with 20 bases between them. The germline V gene has CDR1 SGHAT and CDR2 FQNNGV. Here the CDR3 reads CASSSPLDTVRNEQFF. The CDR3 DNA reads as TGTGCCAGCAGCTCGCCATTAGATACAGTACGAAATGAGCAGTTCTTC. Supplemented by reference TRBV11-2 and TRBJ2-1, the full variable domain reads EAGVAQSPRYKIIEKRQSVAFWCNPISGHATLYWYQQILGQGPKLLIQFQNNGVVDDSQLPKDRFSAERLKGVDSTLKIQPAKLEDSAVYLCASSSPLDTVRNEQFFGPGTRLTVL.

This clone occurred a few times. The sample holds other DNA sequences that translate to the same CDR3. The chain couples TRBV6-5 to TRBJ2-7, with TRBD2 matching 8 bases. The V gene's germline CDR1 is MNHEY and CDR2 SVGAGI. This CDR3 is 14 amino acids long. With V trimmed by 2 bases and J by 4 bases, 4 bases remained unmatched. The chain's CDR3 is CASSYVGRVYEQYF. The CDR3 DNA follows: TGTGCCAGCAGTTACGTCGGGAGGGTGTACGAGCAGTACTTC.

The gene calls are TRBV7-2 and TRBJ2-1; TRBD2 agrees at 9 bases. J was trimmed by 2 bases and V by 4 bases; bases with no gene match: 9. CDR3 length: 17 residues. Germline CDR1 is SGHTA and CDR2 is FQGNSA. CDR3 sequence: CASSSSTSGPPYNEQFF. CDR3 nucleotide sequence: TGTGCCAGCAGCTCAAGTACTAGCGGGCCCCCCTACAATGAGCAGTTCTTC.

The chain joins TRBV12-3 or TRBV12-4 to TRBJ2-2; 7 nucleotides match TRBD1. CDR3 length equals 13 residues. The junction had 3 bases not matched to a gene; V was cut back by 6 bases and J by 5 bases. The CDR3 DNA reads as TGTGCCAGCAGGAACAGGGGAACCGGGGAGCTGTTTTTT. Amino acids: CASRNRGTGELFF.

The rearrangement uses TRBV28 and TRBJ2-3, with D maybe TRBD2 (5 bases). CDR1 is MDHEN and CDR2 is SYDVKM in the germline V gene. The germline V and J ends were trimmed by 3 bases and 2 bases, with 6 bases remaining between them. The CDR3 runs 13 residues. The CDR3: CASSLRDTDTQYF. CDR3 DNA sequence: TGTGCCAGCAGTTTGAGGGACACAGATACGCAGTATTTT.

The chain couples TRBV6-5 to TRBJ2-7, with TRBD1 identical over 7 bases. The V and J ends lost 6 bases and 2 bases, in that order; junction bases with no gene match: 7. In germline, CDR1 is MNHEY, CDR2 SVGAGI. The CDR3 loop spans 14 amino acids. The CDR3 DNA sequence: TGTGCCAGCAGGCGGACAGGCCCTACCTACGAGCAGTACTTC. Protein sequence: CASRRTGPTYEQYF.

The chain uses TRBV25-1 and TRBJ2-7; possibly TRBD1 for D (5 bases). The CDR3 runs 13 residues. V was cut by 6 bases and J by 5 bases, with 14 bases left in between. Per the germline V gene, CDR1 is MGHDK and CDR2 is SYGVNS. CDR3 protein: CASSLRVKDEQYF. In DNA, the CDR3 is TGTGCCAGCAGCCTCAGGGTAAAAGACGAGCAGTACTTC.

The chain recombines TRBV7-3 with TRBJ1-1; no clear D. Germline-derived CDR1 and CDR2 are SGHTA and FQGTGA. V was pared by 3 bases and J by 1 base, with 6 bases between. The CDR3 extends over 13 amino acids. The chain's CDR3 is CASSFTTNTEAFF. DNA for the CDR3: TGTGCCAGCAGCTTTACAACGAACACTGAAGCTTTCTTT.

The chain joins TRBV25-1 to TRBJ1-6; D gene uncertain. Germline V gives CDR1 MGHDK, CDR2 SYGVNS. V was clipped by 6 bases and J by 0 bases, with 18 bases between them. CDR3 size: 18 residues. The CDR3 nucleotides read TGTGCCAGCAGGGGATTTCATGGGAGGAGCTCCTATAATTCACCCCTCCACTTT. It yields the protein CASRGFHGRSSYNSPLHF.

This rearrangement joins TRBV3-1 (or the pseudogene TRBV3-2) to TRBJ1-6; D might be TRBD1 (6 bases). CDR1 is LGHDT, CDR2 YNNKEL, per germline (reference sequence). Between the trimmed V and J ends, which lost 5 bases and 7 bases, there was a span of 15 bases. CDR3 length equals 15 residues. The CDR3 sequence: CASSGTGSYNSPLHF. Written as DNA, the CDR3 is TGTGCCAGCAGCGGAACAGGGTCGTACAATTCACCCCTCCACTTT.

The V and J genes are TRBV28 and TRBJ2-1, with D maybe TRBD2 (6 bases). There are 13 residues in the CDR3. Trimming removed 8 bases from V and 2 bases from J, with 10 bases in between. Germline values: CDR1 MDHEN, CDR2 SYDVKM. The CDR3 spells CASGAGPYNEQFF. CDR3 nucleotide sequence: TGTGCCAGCGGTGCGGGACCCTACAATGAGCAGTTCTTC.

J is TRBJ1-1 and V is TRBV25-1; D unclear. The V end was cut by 7 bases, the J end by 7 bases, with 19 bases between. Looked up from germline, CDR1 is MGHDK and CDR2 is SYGVNS. The CDR3 loop spans 14 amino acids. DNA for the CDR3: TGTGCCAGCAATCTACCAAGCCGGGTCCGTGAAGCTTTCTTT. Its protein product is CASNLPSRVREAFF.

The rearrangement joins TRBV29-1 to TRBJ1-2, with 9 positions matching TRBD1. Germline V CDR1 and CDR2: SQVTM, ANQGSEA. The CDR3 extends over 14 amino acids. With 4 bases clipped from V and 2 bases from J, the junction kept 5 bases outside the gene matches. CDR3 in amino acids: CSVGGGQGNYGYTF. The CDR3 bases are TGCAGCGTTGGGGGGGGACAGGGCAACTATGGCTACACCTTC.

This clone came up once. This chain uses TRBV5-8 with TRBJ2-7; 9 positions agree with TRBD2. Germline CDR1 and CDR2: SGHTS and YDEGEE. After removal of 4 bases from V and 0 bases from J, the junction contained 14 bases not matched to a gene. This CDR3 has 18 amino acids. The CDR3 region has the DNA TGTGCCAGCAGCAAGCGGATAGGTCTAGCGGGGAGCTCCTACGAGCAGTACGTC. Translation gives CASSKRIGLAGSSYEQYV.

The sample holds a few counts of this clone. This chain links TRBV4-1 with TRBJ2-7; perhaps TRBD1 as D (6 bases). The CDR3 runs 14 residues. V lost 1 base, J lost 4 bases, and 11 bases lay in between. In germline, CDR1 is MGHRA, CDR2 YSYEKL. The CDR3 loop is CASSQAQGEYEQYV. The CDR3 nucleotides are TGCGCCAGCAGCCAAGCACAGGGAGAGTACGAGCAGTACGTC.

The J gene is TRBJ1-2, the V gene TRBV19, with 9 bases identical to TRBD1. Per the germline V gene, CDR1 is LNHDA and CDR2 is SQIVND (reference sequence). With 8 bases clipped from V and 5 bases from J, the junction kept 9 bases outside the gene matches. CDR3 length: 14 amino acids. The CDR3 DNA is TGTGCCAGTCCTAACGGACAGGGGAGTTATGGCTACACCTTC. Protein sequence: CASPNGQGSYGYTF.

This clone was seen a few times. The chain couples TRBV2 to TRBJ1-2; D is ambiguous. This CDR3 has 13 residues. V lost 5 bases to trimming and J lost 6 bases, with 13 bases between them. Germline lookup yields CDR1 SNHLY and CDR2 FYNNEI. CDR3 in amino acids: CASSIRAGNGYTF. CDR3 nucleotides: TGTGCCAGCAGTATAAGGGCGGGGAATGGCTACACCTTC.

The J gene is TRBJ1-1, the V gene TRBV7-9; D gene ambiguous. Trimming pared 0 bases from V and 1 base from J, leaving 9 bases between. Germline V gives CDR1 SEHNR, CDR2 FQNEAQ (reference sequence). There are 15 residues in the CDR3. CDR3 DNA: TGTGCCAGCAGCTTAGCGCAGGTCGGGAACACTGAAGCTTTCTTT. Amino acid sequence: CASSLAQVGNTEAFF.

This clone was observed a few times. The chain has TRBV4-2 and TRBJ1-6; 7 bases agree with TRBD1. Germline V lookup: CDR1 LGHNA, CDR2 YNFKEQ. The CDR3 spans 15 residues. Unmatched junction bases numbered 5, after V lost 4 bases and J lost 5 bases. DNA for the CDR3: TGTGCCAGCAGCCTGGACAGGTCAGATAATTCACCCCTCCACTTT. Translating it yields CASSLDRSDNSPLHF.

This clone was seen only once. This chain connects TRBV30 to TRBJ1-2; D possibly corresponds to TRBD1 (6 bases). The germline V and J ends were trimmed by 2 bases and 5 bases, with 9 bases remaining between them. This CDR3 comprises 12 residues. The germline CDR1 and CDR2 sequences are GTSNPN and SVGIG (reference sequence). The CDR3 DNA is TGTGCCTGGAGTACAGGGACGTATGGCTACACCTTC. Protein sequence: CAWSTGTYGYTF.

J is TRBJ2-1 and V is TRBV7-6; 9 bases fit TRBD2. V trimming: 2 bases; J trimming: 9 bases; junction bases outside the gene matches: 14. This CDR3 has 17 amino acids. Germline CDR1 is SGHVS and CDR2 is FNYEAQ. This CDR3 reads CASSLSAAGGVKGEQFF. DNA of the CDR3: TGTGCCAGCAGCTTATCGGCGGCGGGGGGGGTTAAGGGTGAGCAGTTCTTC.